Listed below are T cell receptor beta chains from one sample, sequenced in a study of vaccination effects on CD4 cells after COVID-19. Profiling relied on immunoSEQ multiplex PCR, and the TCRdb table lists in-frame clones only, not all of them. Of around 30,000 clones detected, roughly two thirds appear once; the ten largest clones hold roughly 12%. No antigens are known for them. Sequencing used CD4+ T cells from PBMCs cultured with HCoV-229E spike peptides, obtained after COVID-19 vaccination. These TCRs come from a human donor who received a COVID-19 vaccine. The CDR3 runs from the conserved cysteine through the conserved F or W. D genes are given only for firm matches. Not all rows give a size; the values are once, few, many and, for expanded clones, a class.

v_call: TRBV19
clone_size: .
j_call: TRBJ1-2
d_call: TRBD1
cdr3_nt: TGTGCCAGTAGTACCGACAGGGGGAGTAGCTACACCTTC
cdr3_aa: CASSTDRGSSYTF

v_call: TRBV6-5
clone_size: .
j_call: TRBJ1-6
d_call: .
cdr3_nt: TGTGCCAGCAGTTACTCCGGAGGCTCCTATAATTCACCCCTCCACTTT
cdr3_aa: CASSYSGGSYNSPLHF

v_call: TRBV19
clone_size: .
j_call: TRBJ2-1
d_call: .
cdr3_nt: TGTGCCAGTAGCCCCCCGAATGGGTTGGAGCAGTTCTTC
cdr3_aa: CASSPPNGLEQFF

v_call: TRBV5-1
clone_size: .
j_call: TRBJ2-7
d_call: .
cdr3_nt: TGCGCCAGCAGCTTGGGCCCCAGGGGAGGAGTTAGTGTCGAGCAGTACTTC
cdr3_aa: CASSLGPRGGVSVEQYF

v_call: TRBV6-4
clone_size: .
j_call: TRBJ1-2
d_call: .
cdr3_nt: TGTGCCAGCAGTCAAGAAATTGTGGCAGGGGCTAATGGCTACACCTTC
cdr3_aa: CASSQEIVAGANGYTF

v_call: TRBV4-2
clone_size: .
j_call: TRBJ2-6
d_call: .
cdr3_nt: TGTGCCCCGGGGGCTAGCGGCATACTCCTCTCTGGGGCCAACGTCCTGACTTTC
cdr3_aa: CAPGASGILLSGANVLTF

v_call: TRBV7-9
clone_size: .
j_call: TRBJ2-7
d_call: TRBD1
cdr3_nt: TGTGCCAGCAGCTTAGGGGTCGGGACAGGGGAAAAGCAGTACTTC
cdr3_aa: CASSLGVGTGEKQYF

v_call: TRBV5-1
clone_size: .
j_call: TRBJ2-2
d_call: .
cdr3_nt: TGCGCCAGCAGCCCGATGACTAGTGGCGTGGGGGGGGAGCTGTTTTTT
cdr3_aa: CASSPMTSGVGGELFF

v_call: TRBV7-6
clone_size: .
j_call: TRBJ2-3
d_call: TRBD2
cdr3_nt: TGTGCCAGCAGCTTACTAGGACTAGCGGGGACTCGCACAGATACGCAGTATTTT
cdr3_aa: CASSLLGLAGTRTDTQYF

v_call: TRBV18
clone_size: .
j_call: TRBJ1-1
d_call: .
cdr3_nt: TGTGCCAGCTCACCAGGGGTCACAGGGTCCACTGAAGCTTTCTTT
cdr3_aa: CASSPGVTGSTEAFF

v_call: TRBV2
clone_size: .
j_call: TRBJ2-2
d_call: .
cdr3_nt: TGTGCCAGCAGTCCTAGGGGTGGGGAGCTGTTTTTT
cdr3_aa: CASSPRGGELFF

v_call: TRBV6-6
clone_size: .
j_call: TRBJ2-1
d_call: TRBD1
cdr3_nt: TGTGCCAGCAGTTACGACAGGGGGTATATTGAGCAGTTCTTC
cdr3_aa: CASSYDRGYIEQFF

v_call: TRBV6-1
clone_size: .
j_call: TRBJ1-2
d_call: TRBD1
cdr3_nt: TGTGCCAGCAGTGAAGGTACAGGGGTCTCAGAAGGCTACACCTTC
cdr3_aa: CASSEGTGVSEGYTF

v_call: TRBV5-6
clone_size: once
j_call: TRBJ1-2
d_call: .
cdr3_nt: TGTGCCAGCAGCATGGACACTACAAACTATGGCTACACCTTC
cdr3_aa: CASSMDTTNYGYTF

v_call: TRBV18
clone_size: .
j_call: TRBJ2-3
d_call: .
cdr3_nt: TGTGCCAGCTCACCTTTTGGTACAGGGATCACAGATACGCAGTATTTT
cdr3_aa: CASSPFGTGITDTQYF

v_call: TRBV6-2/TRBV6-3
clone_size: .
j_call: TRBJ2-1
d_call: TRBD1
cdr3_nt: TGTGCCAGCAGCGGGGACAGGGTGCAGTTTGGGAATGAGCAGTTCTTC
cdr3_aa: CASSGDRVQFGNEQFF